This note documents a single TCR beta chain sequence. One end of the junction fails to match germline, which may point to a read error. This sample is part of a study of breast tumors, draining lymph nodes, adjacent tissues. MiXCR, run by TCRdb on the multiplex PCR reads, gives a single entry per CDR3 protein. The sample carries some 110,000 distinct CDR3 sequences, more than 25% recorded once. The lymph nodes were axillary draining lymph nodes from breast cancer patients. The CDR3 runs 15 residues. The germline V gene has CDR1 SGHTA and CDR2 FQGTGA. Sequencing was carried out using axillary lymph node tissue. The J gene is TRBJ2-3, the V gene TRBV7-3; perhaps TRBD1 as D (6 bases). The sequence derives from a female donor with breast cancer. Some clones in this sample may be carry-over from other donors' samples. This CDR3 reads CASSPPGQSTDTQYF. CDR3 bases: TGTGCCAGCAGCCCCCCCGGACAGAGCACAGATACGCAGTATTTC.